This is a list of T cell receptor beta chains from one sample in a study of T cell changes during pregnancy in multiple sclerosis. The table came from immunoSEQ multiplex PCR; TCRdb's copy has only in-frame clones and leaves some out. The table shows approximately 26,000 clones, with roughly 89% occurring only once. Sequences were derived from CD4+ T cells from peripheral blood mononuclear cells, sampled in the second trimester of pregnancy. These receptors were obtained from a female donor with multiple sclerosis, enrolled in a pregnancy study. The CDR3 runs from the conserved cysteine through the conserved F or W. Each record gives: clone size, J gene, D gene, V gene, CDR3 DNA, CDR3 protein. D genes are given only for firm matches. Only part of the rows carry a size: once, few, many, or a class if the clone is expanded.

clone size: few; J gene: TRBJ2-7; D gene: TRBD1; V gene: TRBV18; CDR3 DNA: TGTGCCAGCTCACCAAGGGCACGCGGACAGGGTGACCACGAGCAGTACTTC; CDR3 protein: CASSPRARGQGDHEQYF
clone size: .; J gene: TRBJ2-5; D gene: TRBD2; V gene: TRBV4-3; CDR3 DNA: TGCGCCAGCAGCCCGGGGACTAGCGGGGGTTGGGGGGGGGAGACCCAGTACTTC; CDR3 protein: CASSPGTSGGWGGETQYF
clone size: .; J gene: TRBJ1-2; D gene: TRBD1; V gene: TRBV5-1; CDR3 DNA: TGCGCCAGCAGCGAACAAGGACAGGGACTGGGCTACACCTTC; CDR3 protein: CASSEQGQGLGYTF
clone size: .; J gene: TRBJ2-7; D gene: TRBD1; V gene: TRBV18; CDR3 DNA: TGTGCCAGCTCACCAGGGACAGGGGACGAGCAGTACTTC; CDR3 protein: CASSPGTGDEQYF
clone size: .; J gene: TRBJ2-7; D gene: TRBD1; V gene: TRBV9; CDR3 DNA: TGTGCCAGCAGCGTGTCAGGGACAGAGTACTACGAGCAGTACTTC; CDR3 protein: CASSVSGTEYYEQYF
clone size: .; J gene: TRBJ2-7; D gene: TRBD1; V gene: TRBV6-5; CDR3 DNA: TGTGCCAGCAGACCGGACAGGGGTAGCTACGAGCAGTACTTC; CDR3 protein: CASRPDRGSYEQYF
clone size: .; J gene: TRBJ1-2; D gene: TRBD1; V gene: TRBV2; CDR3 DNA: TGTGCCAGCAGCCTGGACAGGCAATTCTATGGCTACACCTTC; CDR3 protein: CASSLDRQFYGYTF
clone size: once; J gene: TRBJ2-1; D gene: .; V gene: TRBV7-9; CDR3 DNA: TGTGCCAGCAGCCCTAGACCTAGCACTGAGCAGTTCTTC; CDR3 protein: CASSPRPSTEQFF
clone size: .; J gene: TRBJ1-5; D gene: .; V gene: TRBV27; CDR3 DNA: TGTGCCAGCAGTCCCTTACTGAGTAACCAGGATAGCAATCAGCCCCAGCATTTT; CDR3 protein: CASSPLLSNQDSNQPQHF
clone size: .; J gene: TRBJ2-7; D gene: .; V gene: TRBV20-1; CDR3 DNA: TGCAGTGCTATGAAAGGGGACGAGCAGTACTTC; CDR3 protein: CSAMKGDEQYF
clone size: .; J gene: TRBJ2-1; D gene: TRBD1; V gene: TRBV29-1; CDR3 DNA: TGCAGCGCCAACAGGGGATGGGAGCAGTTCTTC; CDR3 protein: CSANRGWEQFF
clone size: .; J gene: TRBJ1-5; D gene: TRBD1; V gene: TRBV12-5; CDR3 DNA: TGTGCTAGTGGTTTCACCTTAGACGGACAGGGGGCAAATCAGCCCCAGCATTTT; CDR3 protein: CASGFTLDGQGANQPQHF
clone size: .; J gene: TRBJ1-3; D gene: TRBD1; V gene: TRBV28; CDR3 DNA: TGTGCCAGCAGCGAGGGGACAGACTCTGGAAACACCATATATTTT; CDR3 protein: CASSEGTDSGNTIYF
clone size: .; J gene: TRBJ2-7; D gene: .; V gene: TRBV5-8; CDR3 DNA: TGTGCCAGCAGCTCCCGGGAGAGGGGCCGTTACGAGCAGTACTTC; CDR3 protein: CASSSRERGRYEQYF
clone size: .; J gene: TRBJ1-1; D gene: .; V gene: TRBV19; CDR3 DNA: TGTGCCAGTAGTAGGAGGGGACTCAACACTGAAGCTTTCTTT; CDR3 protein: CASSRRGLNTEAFF
clone size: .; J gene: TRBJ2-7; D gene: TRBD2; V gene: TRBV19; CDR3 DNA: TGTGCCAGTAGTACCGGACTAGCGGGGGACTACGAGCAGTACTTC; CDR3 protein: CASSTGLAGDYEQYF
clone size: .; J gene: TRBJ2-3; D gene: TRBD1; V gene: TRBV9; CDR3 DNA: TGTGCCAGCAGCGTAACAGGGGTCCGGGATACGCAGTATTTT; CDR3 protein: CASSVTGVRDTQYF
clone size: .; J gene: TRBJ2-1; D gene: .; V gene: TRBV5-6; CDR3 DNA: TGTGCCAGCAGCCAAAGGGGGATTTCCTACAATGAGCAGTTCTTC; CDR3 protein: CASSQRGISYNEQFF
clone size: .; J gene: TRBJ2-2; D gene: .; V gene: TRBV19; CDR3 DNA: TGTGCCAGTATAGGGGACGGGAGTTGGACCGGGGAGCTGTTTTTT; CDR3 protein: CASIGDGSWTGELFF
clone size: once; J gene: TRBJ2-2; D gene: TRBD2; V gene: TRBV9; CDR3 DNA: TGTGCCAGCAGCGTACAGACTAGCGTGGTCGGGGAGCTGTTTTTT; CDR3 protein: CASSVQTSVVGELFF
clone size: .; J gene: TRBJ1-1; D gene: TRBD1; V gene: TRBV5-4; CDR3 DNA: TGTGCCAGCAGCCTGGACAGGGGGGTGGCTTTCTTT; CDR3 protein: CASSLDRGVAFF
clone size: .; J gene: TRBJ2-6; D gene: .; V gene: TRBV19; CDR3 DNA: TGTGCCAGTAGTCCGGCGGGTATAGCCAACGTCCTGACTTTC; CDR3 protein: CASSPAGIANVLTF
clone size: .; J gene: TRBJ1-4; D gene: .; V gene: TRBV5-5; CDR3 DNA: TGTGCCAGCAGCTTTTATGGACACCTTGCAACTAATGAAAAACTGTTTTTT; CDR3 protein: CASSFYGHLATNEKLFF
clone size: .; J gene: TRBJ1-3; D gene: TRBD1; V gene: TRBV29-1; CDR3 DNA: TGCAGCGCAGGGGGTTCTGGAAACACCATATATTTT; CDR3 protein: CSAGGSGNTIYF
clone size: .; J gene: TRBJ1-2; D gene: TRBD1; V gene: TRBV13; CDR3 DNA: TGTGCCAGCAGCTTACGGGACAGATTCTCTGATGGCTACACCTTC; CDR3 protein: CASSLRDRFSDGYTF
clone size: .; J gene: TRBJ2-7; D gene: .; V gene: TRBV4-2; CDR3 DNA: TGTGCCAGCAGCCAAGATCGGGGCGGGGGCCTCACCTACGAGCAGTACTTC; CDR3 protein: CASSQDRGGGLTYEQYF
clone size: once; J gene: TRBJ1-1; D gene: TRBD1; V gene: TRBV7-2; CDR3 DNA: TGTGCCAGCAGCTTAGCCCCAGGGGGAGAATACACTGAAGCTTTCTTT; CDR3 protein: CASSLAPGGEYTEAFF
clone size: .; J gene: TRBJ1-5; D gene: .; V gene: TRBV7-9; CDR3 DNA: TGTGCCAGCAGCTTAAGCCGGGGGCAGCCCCAGCATTTT; CDR3 protein: CASSLSRGQPQHF
clone size: .; J gene: TRBJ1-5; D gene: .; V gene: TRBV7-9; CDR3 DNA: TGTGCCAGCAGCTTAGAGAGTAGCAATCAGCCCCAGCATTTT; CDR3 protein: CASSLESSNQPQHF
clone size: .; J gene: TRBJ1-4; D gene: .; V gene: TRBV7-9; CDR3 DNA: TGTGCCAGCAGCTTAGAGGGAGCCGGAGAGTTTTTT; CDR3 protein: CASSLEGAGEFF
clone size: .; J gene: TRBJ2-6; D gene: .; V gene: TRBV9; CDR3 DNA: TGTGCCAGCAGCGTAAAGCACTCTGGGGCCAACGTCCTGACTTTC; CDR3 protein: CASSVKHSGANVLTF
clone size: .; J gene: TRBJ1-1; D gene: TRBD1; V gene: TRBV5-1; CDR3 DNA: TGCGCCAGCAGCTCCCAGGGGGCAGGGGGTGAAGCTTTCTTT; CDR3 protein: CASSSQGAGGEAFF
clone size: .; J gene: TRBJ1-2; D gene: TRBD1; V gene: TRBV2; CDR3 DNA: TGTGCCAGCCGCGGACAGGTCCACTATGGCTACACCTTC; CDR3 protein: CASRGQVHYGYTF
clone size: .; J gene: TRBJ2-7; D gene: TRBD1; V gene: TRBV5-1; CDR3 DNA: TGCGCCAGCAGCTTGGTTGGACAGGGTAACGAGCAGTACTTC; CDR3 protein: CASSLVGQGNEQYF
clone size: .; J gene: TRBJ1-1; D gene: TRBD1; V gene: TRBV5-1; CDR3 DNA: TGCGCCAGCAGCTTGGAAGGGACAGGGAGTACTGAAGCTTTCTTT; CDR3 protein: CASSLEGTGSTEAFF
clone size: .; J gene: TRBJ2-3; D gene: TRBD2; V gene: TRBV6-1; CDR3 DNA: TGTGCCAGCAGTGGGGGACTAGCGGGGGAAGATACGCAGTATTTT; CDR3 protein: CASSGGLAGEDTQYF
clone size: .; J gene: TRBJ1-4; D gene: .; V gene: TRBV7-2; CDR3 DNA: TGTGCCAGGTGGGAGTGGGGTGGAAGAGAAAAACTGTTTTTT; CDR3 protein: CARWEWGGREKLFF
clone size: .; J gene: TRBJ2-7; D gene: TRBD1; V gene: TRBV5-1; CDR3 DNA: TGCGCCAGCAGCTTGGTAGCAGGGGGTTCACATGAGCAGTACTTC; CDR3 protein: CASSLVAGGSHEQYF
clone size: once; J gene: TRBJ1-6; D gene: TRBD1; V gene: TRBV5-1; CDR3 DNA: TGCGCCAGCAGCCGGGACAGCTACAATTCACCCCTCCACTTT; CDR3 protein: CASSRDSYNSPLHF
clone size: .; J gene: TRBJ1-6; D gene: TRBD1; V gene: TRBV10-3; CDR3 DNA: TGTGCCATCAGTGGAGCGACAGGGGGGAATTCACCCCTCCACTTT; CDR3 protein: CAISGATGGNSPLHF
clone size: .; J gene: TRBJ1-1; D gene: TRBD1; V gene: TRBV19; CDR3 DNA: TGTGCCAGTAGTATGACTCCGGGACAGCGAAACACTGAAGCTTTCTTT; CDR3 protein: CASSMTPGQRNTEAFF
clone size: .; J gene: TRBJ2-1; D gene: .; V gene: TRBV9; CDR3 DNA: TGTGCCAGCAGCCCGGGGGGGGGAGGGGGCATTTGGAATGAGCAGTTCTTC; CDR3 protein: CASSPGGGGGIWNEQFF